Following are 27 T cell receptor beta chains from one sample sequenced in a study of T cells after yellow fever vaccination. MiXCR was run by TCRdb on the 5' RACE reads, yielding one entry per CDR3 protein. The sample has 450,000 to 550,000 distinct CDR3 sequences; 21% are singletons. The sample in question was PBMCs, obtained about 20 days after the first yellow fever vaccination. Every receptor here comes from a young man who received the YFV17D yellow fever vaccine.

This clonotype was observed a handful of times. This chain uses TRBV3-1 with TRBJ2-3; 9 nucleotides align to TRBD2. Germline V gives CDR1 LGHDT, CDR2 YNNKEL (reference sequence). This CDR3 region has 17 residues. The ends lost 0 bases at V and 1 base at J; junction bases unmatched: 5. For the CDR3, the DNA is TGTGCCAGCAGCCAAGATTCTACTAGCGGGCGCACAGATACGCAGTATTTT. This sequence encodes CASSQDSTSGRTDTQYF.

The chain employs TRBV4-3 and TRBJ1-2; D is undetermined. Germline V lookup: CDR1 LGHNA, CDR2 YSLEER. Trimming stripped 1 base from V and 4 bases from J, with 16 bases between. CDR3 length: 16 amino acids. CDR3 in amino acids: CASSQGVSVEIYGYTF. The CDR3 bases are TGCGCCAGCAGCCAAGGGGTATCGGTGGAGATCTATGGCTACACCTTC.

This rearrangement joins TRBV7-2 to TRBJ1-2; possibly TRBD1 for D (5 bases). This CDR3 spans 14 amino acids. From germline, CDR1 is SGHTA and CDR2 FQGNSA. The germline V and J ends were trimmed by 5 bases and 4 bases, with 14 bases remaining between them. The CDR3 region is CASSPSTVLYGYTF. The CDR3 DNA sequence: TGTGCCAGCAGCCCATCGACAGTACTCTATGGCTACACCTTC.

The J gene is TRBJ1-3, the V gene TRBV29-1; D is perhaps TRBD1 (6 bases). The CDR3 is 15 amino acids. Germline V lookup: CDR1 SQVTM, CDR2 ANQGSEA. The V and J ends lost 4 bases and 3 bases respectively, with 16 bases between them. CDR3 sequence reads: CSVGLGGAYGNTIYF. Written as DNA, the CDR3 is TGCAGCGTTGGTCTGGGGGGCGCATATGGAAACACCATATATTTT.

The chain couples TRBV9 to TRBJ2-2; tentative D call: TRBD2 (7 bases). Looked up from germline, CDR1 is SGDLS and CDR2 is YYNGEE. The CDR3 has 15 amino acids. V lost 4 bases to trimming and J lost 2 bases, with 12 bases between them. The CDR3 DNA reads as TGTGCCAGCAGCACGGGGGGCCCTAACACCGGGGAGCTGTTTTTT. This sequence encodes CASSTGGPNTGELFF. The full variable domain, rest sourced from reference TRBV9 and TRBJ2-2, is DSGVTQTPKHLITATGQRVTLRCSPRSGDLSVYWYQQSLDQGLQFLIQYYNGEERAKGNILERFSAQQFPDLHSELNLSSLELGDSALYFCASSTGGPNTGELFFGEGSRLTVL.

The V gene is TRBV7-3, the J gene TRBJ2-5; D possibly uses TRBD1 or TRBD2 (6 bases each). Germline V gives CDR1 SGHTA, CDR2 FQGTGA. Trimming left V 4 bases short and J 0 bases short, with 12 bases between. This CDR3 is 15 amino acids long. CDR3 sequence reads: CASSSQGGNQETQYF. Written as DNA, the CDR3 is TGTGCCAGCAGCTCACAGGGCGGGAACCAAGAGACCCAGTACTTC.

This clonotype was counted between two and nine times. The J gene is TRBJ2-7, the V gene TRBV7-6; 7 nucleotides agree with TRBD1. With V trimmed by 5 bases and J by 2 bases, 6 bases remained unmatched. The CDR3 has 14 amino acids. Germline V gives CDR1 SGHVS, CDR2 FNYEAQ. CDR3 bases: TGTGCCAGCAGCACCCGGGACAGCCCCTACGAGCAGTACTTC. Its protein is CASSTRDSPYEQYF.

The gene calls are TRBV7-9 and TRBJ2-2; tentative D call: TRBD2 (7 bases). Trimming took off 5 bases at V and 6 bases at J, with 16 bases between the two ends. The germline V gene encodes CDR1 SEHNR and CDR2 FQNEAQ (reference sequence). The CDR3 has 15 amino acids. CDR3 sequence: CASSPMAGAAGELFF. In DNA, the CDR3 is TGTGCCAGCAGCCCGATGGCGGGGGCGGCCGGGGAGCTGTTTTTT.

The sample holds a few counts of this clonotype. The chain employs TRBV20-1 and TRBJ1-2; D is undetermined. This CDR3 contains 12 residues. Germline-derived CDR1 and CDR2 are DFQATT and SNEGSKA (reference sequence). The V end was cut by 3 bases, the J end by 2 bases, with 7 bases between. CDR3 in amino acids: CSASLPNYGYTF. CDR3 nucleotide sequence: TGCAGTGCTAGTTTACCGAACTATGGCTACACCTTC.

This chain uses TRBV12-3 or TRBV12-4 with TRBJ1-2; possibly TRBD1 for D (5 bases). The CDR3 totals 14 residues. Trimming took 6 bases from V and 8 from J, leaving 19 bases between them. The CDR3 loop is CASSFQRSGEGYTF. The CDR3 coding sequence is TGTGCCAGCAGCTTCCAGAGGTCGGGGGAGGGCTACACCTTC.

The CDR3 nucleotides read TGTGCCAGCAGCCCCGGGACACCTAGCACAGATACGCAGTATTTT. The encoded protein is CASSPGTPSTDTQYF. The rearrangement uses TRBV7-3 and TRBJ2-3; TRBD1 might be the D (6 bases). CDR3 length equals 15 residues. Germline V lookup: CDR1 SGHTA, CDR2 FQGTGA. V dropped 5 bases and J dropped 0 bases, with 12 bases sitting between them.

This clonotype was detected ten times or more. The rearrangement links TRBV20-1 to TRBJ2-7, with D perhaps matching TRBD2 (5 bases). The length of the CDR3 is 12 residues. Trimming took 6 bases from V and 7 from J, leaving 16 bases between them. CDR1 DFQATT and CDR2 SNEGSKA come from the germline V gene (reference sequence). CDR3 coding DNA: TGCAGTGCGCTCGACCAGCCGGGGGAGCAGTACGTC. Its protein product is CSALDQPGEQYV.

The chain uses TRBV2 and TRBJ2-3; TRBD2 is a possible D gene (6 bases). Germline CDR1 and CDR2: SNHLY and FYNNEI. CDR3 length equals 14 residues. V was shortened by 3 bases and J by 9 bases, with 16 bases between the two germline ends. The CDR3 bases are TGTGCCAGCAGTGATGGCCCGGGGACTGGCACGCAGTATTTT. Translation gives CASSDGPGTGTQYF.

The chain couples TRBV15 to TRBJ2-3; D might be TRBD1 or TRBD2, each matching 5 bases. Trimming stripped 5 bases from V and 0 bases from J, with 9 bases between. The CDR3 is 14 amino acids. In germline, CDR1 is LNHNV, CDR2 YYDKDF (reference sequence). The CDR3 is CATSPGASTDTQYF. The CDR3 nucleotides are TGTGCCACCAGCCCCGGGGCCAGCACAGATACGCAGTATTTT.

This clonotype was picked up a small number of times. V is TRBV5-6 and J is TRBJ1-1, with D perhaps TRBD1 (5 bases). The ends were cut back, 0 bases at V and 0 bases at J, with 12 bases in the middle. Germline V gene lookup returns CDR1 SGHDT and CDR2 YYEEEE. CDR3 length: 16 amino acids. CDR3 sequence reads: CASSLVKRGLNTEAFF. The CDR3 DNA follows: TGTGCCAGCAGCTTGGTGAAGAGGGGTTTGAACACTGAAGCTTTCTTT.

This clonotype has only a few counts. The rearrangement links TRBV11-2 to TRBJ2-4; 8 bases line up with TRBD1. Germline CDR1 and CDR2: SGHAT and FQNNGV. The CDR3 totals 15 residues. The junction had 3 bases not matched to a gene; V was cut back by 3 bases and J by 2 bases. The CDR3 protein is CASSLTGASKNIQYF. The CDR3 coding sequence is TGTGCCAGCAGCTTGACAGGGGCGTCCAAAAACATTCAGTACTTC. The variable domain in full, with the rest retrieved from reference TRBV11-2 and TRBJ2-4, is EAGVAQSPRYKIIEKRQSVAFWCNPISGHATLYWYQQILGQGPKLLIQFQNNGVVDDSQLPKDRFSAERLKGVDSTLKIQPAKLEDSAVYLCASSLTGASKNIQYFGAGTRLSVL.

This clonotype appeared a few times. The chain employs TRBV7-9 and TRBJ2-7; 8 bases are shared with TRBD1. With V trimmed by 6 bases and J by 0 bases, 10 bases remained unmatched. The germline V gene has CDR1 SEHNR and CDR2 FQNEAQ (reference sequence). The CDR3 runs 16 residues. Here the CDR3 reads CASRLIRTGSSYEQYV. Here the CDR3 DNA reads TGTGCCAGCAGATTAATACGGACAGGGAGCTCCTACGAGCAGTACGTC.

This clonotype was seen ten or more times. The chain combines TRBV6-6 with TRBJ1-2; unclear D gene. V was pared by 2 bases and J by 6 bases, with 7 bases between. The V gene's germline CDR1 is MNHNY and CDR2 SVGAGI (reference sequence). CDR3 length equals 12 residues. The DNA of the CDR3 is TGTGCCAGCAGTTACCGCGAGGATGGCTACACCTTC. Its protein is CASSYREDGYTF.

This chain links TRBV5-4 with TRBJ2-2; D unresolved. Germline CDR1 and CDR2: SGHNT and YYREEE (reference sequence). CDR3 size: 16 residues. V shed 4 bases and J shed 4 bases, with 17 bases lying between them. CDR3 DNA: TGTGCCAGCAGCAATAAAAGGACGGCGAGCACCGGGGAGCTGTTTTTT. Its translation is CASSNKRTASTGELFF.

This clonotype appeared a few times. This rearrangement joins TRBV4-3 to TRBJ2-3; TRBD2 aligns across 12 bases. Per germline, CDR1 LGHNA and CDR2 YSLEER. There are 19 residues in the CDR3. Trimming at V came to 4 bases and at J to 5 bases, leaving 16 bases not matched to a gene. CDR3 DNA: TGCGCCAGCAGCCGTGCTCTAGCGGGGGGGGGATGGGCACAAGATACGCAGTATTTT. Translating it yields CASSRALAGGGWAQDTQYF.

The CDR3 reads CASSYNLFRDSPNYGYTF. The CDR3 region has the DNA TGTGCCAGCAGTTACAATTTATTCCGGGATTCTCCTAACTATGGCTACACCTTC. The rearrangement uses TRBV6-5 and TRBJ1-2; no definite D call. Germline CDR1 and CDR2: MNHEY and SVGAGI. The CDR3 spans 18 residues. V was pared by 2 bases and J by 0 bases, with 19 bases between.

This chain uses TRBV7-9 with TRBJ1-4; 10 bases map to TRBD1. Germline-derived CDR1 and CDR2 are SEHNR and FQNEAQ (reference sequence). The junction had 5 bases not matched to a gene; V was cut back by 3 bases and J by 10 bases. The CDR3 runs 14 residues. CDR3 in DNA: TGTGCCAGCAGCTTTGGGACAGGGGACGGAAAACTGTTTTTT. This encodes CASSFGTGDGKLFF.

The chain has TRBV11-2 and TRBJ2-1, with 8 bases lining up with TRBD2. The CDR3 totals 17 residues. Germline-derived CDR1 and CDR2 are SGHAT and FQNNGV. V gave up 6 bases and J gave up 4 bases; unmatched junction bases: 14. CDR3 sequence (DNA): TGTGCCAGCAGTCCGCCGAGACGGGGGGGCTGGTACAATGAGCAGTTCTTC. Protein product: CASSPPRRGGWYNEQFF. The whole variable domain, remainder taken from reference TRBV11-2 and TRBJ2-1, is EAGVAQSPRYKIIEKRQSVAFWCNPISGHATLYWYQQILGQGPKLLIQFQNNGVVDDSQLPKDRFSAERLKGVDSTLKIQPAKLEDSAVYLCASSPPRRGGWYNEQFFGPGTRLTVL.

This sequence joins TRBV2 and TRBJ2-3; D is perhaps TRBD1 or TRBD2 (5 bases each). The CDR3 contains 12 residues. Trimming removed 8 bases at V and 6 bases at J, with 12 bases between. CDR1 and CDR2 (germline): SNHLY, FYNNEI. The CDR3 protein is CASVGALDTQYF. CDR3 bases: TGTGCCAGCGTCGGGGCTCTGGATACGCAGTATTTT.

This clonotype was seen more than once but under ten times. Sequence at one end of the junction differs from germline and may be a read error. The chain employs TRBV11-2 and TRBJ2-3; TRBD2 matches at 8 bases. The CDR3 contains 17 residues. CDR1 is SGHAT, CDR2 FQNNGV, per germline. CDR3 DNA sequence: TGCGCCAGCAGCTTAGTCGGGGGGGGGCCGTATTCAGATACGCAGTATTTT. It translates to CASSLVGGGPYSDTQYF.

At least ten counts were recorded for this clonotype. The chain combines TRBV10-3 with TRBJ2-2; perhaps TRBD2 as D (5 bases). Germline loops: CDR1 ENHRY, CDR2 SYGVKD. The CDR3 spans 13 residues. The ends were cut back, 6 bases at V and 4 bases at J, with 9 bases in the middle. CDR3 protein: CAISPGTTGELFF. In nucleotides, the CDR3 is TGTGCCATCAGCCCGGGAACCACCGGGGAGCTGTTTTTT.

V is TRBV5-1 and J is TRBJ2-1; 8 positions match TRBD2. This CDR3 has 14 residues. The germline gives CDR1 SGHRS, CDR2 YFSETQ. The J segment lost 5 bases and the V segment lost 2 bases, leaving 3 bases of the junction unmatched. The CDR3 protein is CASSLRRGDNEQFF. DNA of the CDR3: TGCGCCAGCAGCTTAAGGCGGGGGGACAATGAGCAGTTCTTC. Full variable domain (rest looked up from reference TRBV5-1 and TRBJ2-1): KAGVTQTPRYLIKTRGQQVTLSCSPISGHRSVSWYQQTPGQGLQFLFEYFSETQRNKGNFPGRFSGRQFSNSRSEMNVSTLELGDSALYLCASSLRRGDNEQFFGPGTRLTVL.